This TCR beta chain was obtained from a study of T-cell reconstitution after alpha-beta-depleted transplantation in children. For TCRbeta, the library was prepared with unique molecular identifiers. TCRdb re-called the PCR reads with MiXCR, one entry per CDR3 protein. The repertoire includes a few hundred thousand distinct CDR3 sequences, 15% to 20% of them detected once, and 2.5% to 4% sits in the top ten. Germline assignment: CDR1 SGHRS and CDR2 YFSETQ. This CDR3 contains 14 residues. V lost 0 bases and J 6 bases, leaving 12 bases between the germline ends. The specimen comprised PBMCs from the stem cell graft donor, sampled from the stem cell graft. The chain couples TRBV5-1 to TRBJ2-5; D gene ambiguous. The TCR comes from a human donor who donated a stem cell graft to a child with acute lymphoblastic leukemia. The CDR3 nucleotides read TGCGCCAGCAGCTTGGAAGGAGCACCAAAGACCCAGTACTTC. It codes for CASSLEGAPKTQYF.